The clone carrying this T cell receptor beta chain was recorded at least ten times. The TCR library was built from RNA with a 3' RACE protocol and unique molecular identifiers. One entry per CDR3 protein results from TCRdb running MiXCR on the 3' RACE reads. The table shows about 40,000 distinct CDR3 sequences, with over 6.5% occurring only once. The V gene end was trimmed by 6 bases and the J gene end by 9 bases; junction bases not matched to a gene: 16. There are 14 residues in the CDR3. CDR1 and CDR2 from the germline V gene are SQVTM and ANQGSEA. The treatment was: PENTA 11 planned treatment interruption arm or continuous ART arm. Only samples with at least 5 million viable PBMCs qualified. The data derive from a study of HIV-infected children after antiretroviral therapy interruption. The overall study: All children had CD4+ count above 500 and viral load below 50 copies/ml. Continuous-treatment children had median age 8 years, interruption roughly 10 years. Recorded EBV and CMV exposure existed for most children.

The specimen was CD45RA+ CD4+ T cells from PBMCs, pooled from several time points, collected from a donor given antiretroviral therapy, either interrupted or continuous. The subset is: naive CD4+ CD45RA+ CD45RO- T cells. This clonotype originated in a pool of human donors with HIV. The V call is TRBV29-1, the J call TRBJ2-7, with TRBD2 matching over 8 bases. CDR3 in amino acids: CSVSPPGGGVGQYF. The CDR3, as DNA: TGCAGCGTCTCCCCCCCGGGAGGGGGTGTTGGGCAGTACTTC.